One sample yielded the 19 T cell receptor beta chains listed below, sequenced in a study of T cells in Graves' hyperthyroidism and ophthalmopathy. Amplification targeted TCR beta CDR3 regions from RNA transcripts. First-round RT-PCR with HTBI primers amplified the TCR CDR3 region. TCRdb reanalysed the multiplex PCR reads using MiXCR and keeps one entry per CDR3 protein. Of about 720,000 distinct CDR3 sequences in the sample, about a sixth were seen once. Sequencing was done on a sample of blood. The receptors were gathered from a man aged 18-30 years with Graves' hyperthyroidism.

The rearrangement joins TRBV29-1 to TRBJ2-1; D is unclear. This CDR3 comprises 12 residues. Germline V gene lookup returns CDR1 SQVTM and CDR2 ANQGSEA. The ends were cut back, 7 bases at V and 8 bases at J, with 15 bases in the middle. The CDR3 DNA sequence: TGCAGCGCCGACCTTAGTCGGGATGAGCAGTTCTTC. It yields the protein CSADLSRDEQFF.

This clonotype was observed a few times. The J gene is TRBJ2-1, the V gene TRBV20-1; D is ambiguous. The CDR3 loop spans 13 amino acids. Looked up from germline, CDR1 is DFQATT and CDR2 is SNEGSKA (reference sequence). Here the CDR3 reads CRYRLLSYNEQFF. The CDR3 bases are TGCAGATACCGGCTCCTCTCCTACAATGAGCAGTTCTTC.

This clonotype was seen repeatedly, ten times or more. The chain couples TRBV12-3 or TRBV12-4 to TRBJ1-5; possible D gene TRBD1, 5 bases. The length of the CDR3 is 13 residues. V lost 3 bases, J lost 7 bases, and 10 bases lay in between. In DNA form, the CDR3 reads TGTGCCAGCAGTTTGATAGGGGACCAGCCCCAGCATTTT. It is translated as CASSLIGDQPQHF.

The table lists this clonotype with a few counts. The CDR3 region is CATRPTGNNSPLHF. CDR3 DNA: TGTGCCACCCGTCCTACAGGGAATAATTCACCCCTCCACTTT. The chain is built from TRBV15 and TRBJ1-6; D might be TRBD1 (6 bases). V was cut by 8 bases and J by 5 bases, with 13 bases left in between. The CDR3 spans 14 residues. The germline CDR1 and CDR2 sequences are LNHNV and YYDKDF (reference sequence).

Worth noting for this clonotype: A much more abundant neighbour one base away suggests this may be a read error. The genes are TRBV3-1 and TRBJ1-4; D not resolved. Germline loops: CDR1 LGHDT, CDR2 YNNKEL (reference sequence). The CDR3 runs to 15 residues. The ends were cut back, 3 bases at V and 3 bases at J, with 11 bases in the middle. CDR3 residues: CASSQNGAANEKLFF. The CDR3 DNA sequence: TGTGCCAGCAGCCAGAACGGTGCAGCTAATGAAAAACTGTTTTTT.

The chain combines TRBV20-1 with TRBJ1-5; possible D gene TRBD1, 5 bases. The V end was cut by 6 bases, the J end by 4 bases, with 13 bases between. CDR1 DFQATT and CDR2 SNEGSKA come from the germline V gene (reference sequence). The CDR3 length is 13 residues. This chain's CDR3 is CSATRQPNQPQHF. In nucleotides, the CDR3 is TGCAGTGCCACCCGACAGCCTAATCAGCCCCAGCATTTT.

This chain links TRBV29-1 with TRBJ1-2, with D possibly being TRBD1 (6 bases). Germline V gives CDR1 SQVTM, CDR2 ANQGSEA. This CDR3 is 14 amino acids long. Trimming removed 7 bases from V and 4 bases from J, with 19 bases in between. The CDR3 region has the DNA TGCAGCGCTTTGGACAGCGCGCTGTTCTATGGCTACACCTTC. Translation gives CSALDSALFYGYTF.

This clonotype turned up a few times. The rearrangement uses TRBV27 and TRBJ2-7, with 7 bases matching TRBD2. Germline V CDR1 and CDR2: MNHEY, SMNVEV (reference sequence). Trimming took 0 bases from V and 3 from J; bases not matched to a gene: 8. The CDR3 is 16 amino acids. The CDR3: CASSLSLGGRVYEQYF. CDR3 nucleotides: TGTGCCAGCAGTTTATCTCTAGGAGGGAGGGTCTACGAGCAGTACTTC.

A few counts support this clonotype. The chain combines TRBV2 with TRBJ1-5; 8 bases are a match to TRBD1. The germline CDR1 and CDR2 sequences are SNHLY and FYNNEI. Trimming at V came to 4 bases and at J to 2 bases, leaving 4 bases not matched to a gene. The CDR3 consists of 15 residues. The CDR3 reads CASSGTGNGNQPQHF. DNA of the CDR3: TGTGCCAGCAGTGGGACAGGGAACGGCAATCAGCCCCAGCATTTT. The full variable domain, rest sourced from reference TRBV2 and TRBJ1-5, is EPEVTQTPSHQVTQMGQEVILRCVPISNHLYFYWYRQILGQKVEFLVSFYNNEISEKSEIFDDQFSVERPDGSNFTLKIRSTKLEDSAMYFCASSGTGNGNQPQHFGDGTRLSIL.

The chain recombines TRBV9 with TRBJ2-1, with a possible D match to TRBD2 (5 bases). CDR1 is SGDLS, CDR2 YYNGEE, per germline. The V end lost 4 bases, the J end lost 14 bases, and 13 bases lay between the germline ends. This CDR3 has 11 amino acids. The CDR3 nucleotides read TGTGCCAGCAGCCCTCCGGGGAGCGAGTTCTTC. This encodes CASSPPGSEFF. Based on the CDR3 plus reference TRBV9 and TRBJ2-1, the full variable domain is DSGVTQTPKHLITATGQRVTLRCSPRSGDLSVYWYQQSLDQGLQFLIQYYNGEERAKGNILERFSAQQFPDLHSELNLSSLELGDSALYFCASSPPGSEFFGPGTRLTVL.

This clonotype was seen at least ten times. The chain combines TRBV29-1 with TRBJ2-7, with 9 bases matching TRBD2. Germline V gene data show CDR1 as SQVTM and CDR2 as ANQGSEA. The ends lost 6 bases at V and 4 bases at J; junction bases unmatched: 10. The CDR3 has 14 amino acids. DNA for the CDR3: TGCAGCGTGGCGCCGGGACTAGCAGGTTACGAGCAGTACTTC. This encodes CSVAPGLAGYEQYF.

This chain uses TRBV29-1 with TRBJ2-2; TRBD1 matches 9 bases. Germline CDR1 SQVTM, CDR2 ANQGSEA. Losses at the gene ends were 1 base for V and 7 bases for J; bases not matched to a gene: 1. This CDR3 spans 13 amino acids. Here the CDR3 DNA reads TGCAGCGTTGAAGGGGACAGGGTCGGGGAGCTGTTTTTT. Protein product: CSVEGDRVGELFF.

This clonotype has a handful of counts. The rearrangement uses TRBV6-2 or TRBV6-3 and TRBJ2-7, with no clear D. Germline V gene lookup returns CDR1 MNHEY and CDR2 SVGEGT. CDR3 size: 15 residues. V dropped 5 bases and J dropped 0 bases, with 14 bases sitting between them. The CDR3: CASSPQSVISYEQYF. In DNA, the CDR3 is TGTGCCAGCAGTCCACAGAGCGTTATCTCCTACGAGCAGTACTTC.

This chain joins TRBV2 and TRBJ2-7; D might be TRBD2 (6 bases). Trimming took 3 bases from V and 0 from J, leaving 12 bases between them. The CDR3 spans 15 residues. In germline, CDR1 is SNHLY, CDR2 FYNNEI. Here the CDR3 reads CASSEAEGSSYEQYF. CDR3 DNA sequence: TGTGCCAGCAGTGAGGCGGAGGGGAGCTCCTACGAGCAGTACTTC.

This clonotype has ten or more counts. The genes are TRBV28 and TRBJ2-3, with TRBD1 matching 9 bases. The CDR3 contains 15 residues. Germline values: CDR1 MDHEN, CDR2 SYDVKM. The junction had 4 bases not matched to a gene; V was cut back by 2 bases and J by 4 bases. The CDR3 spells CASSLKGTGPDTQYF. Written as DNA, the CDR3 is TGTGCCAGCAGTTTAAAGGGGACAGGGCCAGATACGCAGTATTTT.

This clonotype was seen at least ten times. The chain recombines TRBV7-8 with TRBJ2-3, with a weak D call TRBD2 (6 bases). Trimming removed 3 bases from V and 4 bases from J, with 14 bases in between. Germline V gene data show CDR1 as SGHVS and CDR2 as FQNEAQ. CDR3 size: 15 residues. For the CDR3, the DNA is TGTGCCAGCAGCTTTTCTGGGAGGAAGTCAGATACGCAGTATTTT. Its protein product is CASSFSGRKSDTQYF.

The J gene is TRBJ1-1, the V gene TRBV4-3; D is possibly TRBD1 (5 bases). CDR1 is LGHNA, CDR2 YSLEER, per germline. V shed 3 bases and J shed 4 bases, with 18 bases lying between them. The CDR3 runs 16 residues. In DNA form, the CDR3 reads TGCGCCAGCAGCCATATTGGGGTTGCGGGGGGCACTGAAGCTTTCTTT. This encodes CASSHIGVAGGTEAFF.

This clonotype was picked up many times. The CDR3 bases are TGTGCCAGCATGACAGGGTTTGGTGAGCAGTTCTTC. Protein product: CASMTGFGEQFF. The rearrangement uses TRBV2 and TRBJ2-1, with 7 bases matching TRBD1. J gave up 9 bases and V 7 bases, and 6 bases lay outside the gene matches. The CDR3 is made up of 12 amino acids. The germline V gene has CDR1 SNHLY and CDR2 FYNNEI.

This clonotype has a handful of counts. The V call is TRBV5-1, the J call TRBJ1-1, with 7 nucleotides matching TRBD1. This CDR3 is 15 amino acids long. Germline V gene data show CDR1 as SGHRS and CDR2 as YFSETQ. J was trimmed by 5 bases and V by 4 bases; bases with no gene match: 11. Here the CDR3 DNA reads TGCGCCAGCAGCCTGAGACAGGGTACAAGAACTGAAGCTTTCTTT. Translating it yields CASSLRQGTRTEAFF.